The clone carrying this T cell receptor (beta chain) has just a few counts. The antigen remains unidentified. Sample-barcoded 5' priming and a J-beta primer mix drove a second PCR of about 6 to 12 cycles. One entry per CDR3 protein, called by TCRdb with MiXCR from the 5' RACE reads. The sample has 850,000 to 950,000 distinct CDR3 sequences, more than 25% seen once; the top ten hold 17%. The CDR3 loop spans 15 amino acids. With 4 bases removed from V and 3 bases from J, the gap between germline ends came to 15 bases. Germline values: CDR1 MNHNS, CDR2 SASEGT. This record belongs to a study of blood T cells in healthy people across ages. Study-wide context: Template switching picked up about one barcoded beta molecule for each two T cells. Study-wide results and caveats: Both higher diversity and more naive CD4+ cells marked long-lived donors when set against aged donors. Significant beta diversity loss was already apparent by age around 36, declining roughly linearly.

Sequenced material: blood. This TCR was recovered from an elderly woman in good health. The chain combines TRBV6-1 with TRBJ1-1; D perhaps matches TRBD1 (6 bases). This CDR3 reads CASSVKQGAHTEAFF. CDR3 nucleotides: TGTGCCAGCAGTGTAAAACAGGGAGCCCACACTGAAGCTTTCTTT.